This TCR beta chain was retrieved from a study of Tregs in tolerant kidney transplant recipients. Across the study: Related graft donors supplied nonmyeloablative bone marrow transplants, and mixed chimerism was transient.

Clones were read by immunoSEQ multiplex PCR, and TCRdb kept only the in-frame ones, dropping some. This sample's table reports some 1,000 clones. Findings and caveats of the study: Biological reproducibility was not directly addressed in this study. Antigen-driven expansion was suggested because donor-specific Tregs expanded more than all Tregs in tolerant patients. Few patients were studied, so findings need validation in larger groups.

Recipient PBMCs carried a CFSE label and met irradiated graft donor PBMCs for over five days before FACS sorting. Measured by frequency, this clone is medium-sized. Its antigen is not identified. Read data end 3 residues before the CDR3 end; the end is taken from the germline J gene. The CDR3 length is 15 residues. V lost 6 bases and J lost 0, with 12 bases in between. From germline, CDR1 is SGHDN and CDR2 FVKESK. The gene calls are TRBV14 and TRBJ2-1, with D maybe TRBD1 (6 bases). This clonotype was obtained from a human patient who received a combined kidney and bone marrow transplant. The sample consisted of CD4+ T cells from blood cultured with allogeneic cells, taken before the transplant. Partial CDR3 DNA: TGTGCCAGCAGGGGCAGAGGGGGCTCCTACAATGAG. This translates into CASRGRGGSYNE. The whole CDR3 is CASRGRGGSYNEQFF.